The 28 T cell receptor beta chains in this list originate from one sample, sequenced in a study of T-cell memory formation after mild COVID-19. TCRdb used MiXCR to reprocess the 5' RACE reads, holding one entry per CDR3 protein. The data contain around 300,000 distinct CDR3 sequences, roughly 15% of them seen just once; the ten biggest clones take up over 20%. Sequenced input: PBMCs or a T cell subset sorted from them (not recorded which). These receptors originate from a man aged 18 to 30 who had mild COVID-19 (a few samples of this study predate the infection). Cell type and time point are not known.

The gene calls are TRBV20-1 and TRBJ2-1; D is ambiguous. Germline lookup yields CDR1 DFQATT and CDR2 SNEGSKA (reference sequence). This CDR3 region has 12 residues. V gave up 7 bases and J gave up 0 bases, with 7 bases separating them. The CDR3 loop is CSGVGSYNEQFF. CDR3 DNA: TGCAGTGGAGTGGGCTCCTACAATGAGCAGTTCTTC.

This sequence joins TRBV2 and TRBJ2-1, with 8 bases aligning to TRBD2. Trimming took 11 bases from V and 0 from J; bases not matched to a gene: 12. CDR1 and CDR2 from the germline V gene are SNHLY and FYNNEI. The length of the CDR3 is 16 residues. The CDR3 protein is CAGSLGGGRSYNEQFF. Here the CDR3 DNA reads TGTGCCGGGTCTTTGGGCGGGGGGCGCTCCTACAATGAGCAGTTCTTC.

V is TRBV5-1 and J is TRBJ1-1; D unresolved. The CDR3 spans 13 residues. Germline V gives CDR1 SGHRS, CDR2 YFSETQ. V was shortened by 0 bases and J by 12 bases, with 15 bases between the two germline ends. CDR3 region: CASSLAGEGGTFF. DNA for the CDR3: TGCGCCAGCAGCTTGGCCGGGGAAGGAGGTACTTTCTTT.

This clonotype was detected ten times or more. CDR3 in DNA: TGTGCCAGCAGCCCTCGAAGCTCTGGAAACACCATATATTTT. Residues: CASSPRSSGNTIYF. The chain uses TRBV7-2 and TRBJ1-3; D is undetermined. The CDR3 sequence is 14 residues long. The V gene lost 5 bases and the J gene lost 0 bases, with 8 bases spanning the gap. Germline CDR1 and CDR2: SGHTA and FQGNSA.

The chain combines TRBV5-4 with TRBJ2-7; weak D call: TRBD2 (6 bases). Germline loops: CDR1 SGHNT, CDR2 YYREEE (reference sequence). V lost 4 bases, J lost 3 bases, and 14 bases lay in between. CDR3 length: 14 residues. CDR3 nucleotide sequence: TGTGCCAGCAGCAGCGGCGGAGGGAACTACGAGCAGTACTTC. It encodes CASSSGGGNYEQYF.

This clonotype was found many times. The chain couples TRBV4-1 to TRBJ2-3; D may be TRBD1 (6 bases). The V gene's germline CDR1 is MGHRA and CDR2 YSYEKL. The CDR3 is 15 residues long. Trimming cost V 3 bases and J 3 bases, with 13 bases left between them. CDR3 loop: CASSQGARDTDTQYF. The CDR3 region has the DNA TGCGCCAGCAGCCAGGGGGCCAGGGATACAGATACGCAGTATTTT.

The gene calls are TRBV18 and TRBJ1-1; D call uncertain. Germline V gene sequence: CDR1 KGHSH, CDR2 LQKENI. V was shortened by 1 base and J by 10 bases, with 7 bases between the two germline ends. The CDR3 consists of 11 residues. This chain's CDR3 is CASSPQGRAFF. The CDR3 DNA sequence: TGTGCCAGCTCACCACAGGGAAGAGCTTTCTTT.

J is TRBJ2-7 and V is TRBV9; 8 bases agree with TRBD2. The CDR3 is made up of 15 amino acids. Trimming removed 5 bases from V and 2 bases from J; junction bases left unmatched: 9. Per germline, CDR1 SGDLS and CDR2 YYNGEE. The CDR3 DNA follows: TGTGCCAGCAGGAGCCGGGAGGGTAGAACCTACGAGCAGTACTTC. Translated, it gives CASRSREGRTYEQYF.

The V call is TRBV20-1, the J call TRBJ2-1; TRBD2 agrees at 8 bases. The J segment lost 7 bases and the V segment lost 7 bases, leaving 12 bases of the junction unmatched. Germline CDR1 and CDR2: DFQATT and SNEGSKA (reference sequence). CDR3 size: 14 residues. The CDR3 coding sequence is TGCAGTGTTGCCAGCGGGGGACCGTGGAATGAGCAGTTCTTC. It encodes CSVASGGPWNEQFF.

Only a few counts were recorded for this clonotype. The chain carries TRBV7-2 and TRBJ1-1, with a tentative D call TRBD1 (5 bases). This CDR3 contains 15 residues. Germline V CDR1 and CDR2: SGHTA, FQGNSA. V lost 5 bases to trimming and J lost 4 bases, with 17 bases between them. The DNA for the CDR3 is TGTGCCAGCAGCCTCCACATACCTGGGGGCACTGAAGCTTTCTTT. This sequence encodes CASSLHIPGGTEAFF.

This clonotype was counted between two and nine times. V usage is TRBV4-3 and J usage is TRBJ2-2, with D hard to call. V shed 0 bases and J shed 0 bases, with 8 bases lying between them. The CDR3 covers 16 residues. Germline loops: CDR1 LGHNA, CDR2 YSLEER. The CDR3 DNA reads as TGCGCCAGCAGCCAAGAGGGGTGGGCGAACACCGGGGAGCTGTTTTTT. Translating gives CASSQEGWANTGELFF.

The V call is TRBV10-3, the J call TRBJ1-1; no clear D. The CDR3 runs 14 residues. V shed 3 bases and J shed 5 bases, with 13 bases lying between them. Germline CDR1 is ENHRY and CDR2 is SYGVKD. The CDR3 DNA reads as TGTGCCATCAGTGAATTCGCGCTCAGTACTGAAGCTTTCTTT. Translated, it gives CAISEFALSTEAFF.

This clonotype was detected ten times or more. The chain is built from TRBV4-1 and TRBJ1-2, with a tentative D call TRBD1 (5 bases). The V and J ends lost 3 bases and 6 bases respectively, with 11 bases between them. Germline CDR1 is MGHRA and CDR2 is YSYEKL. There are 13 residues in the CDR3. CDR3 DNA sequence: TGCGCCAGCAGCCAGAAATGGGGGGATGGCTACACCTTC. This codes for CASSQKWGDGYTF.

At least ten counts were recorded for this clonotype. The rearrangement uses TRBV11-2 and TRBJ2-1; 7 bases fit TRBD1. Germline values: CDR1 SGHAT, CDR2 FQNNGV. This CDR3 region has 16 residues. J gave up 2 bases and V 5 bases, and 9 bases lay outside the gene matches. CDR3 amino acids: CASSLLQGSTYNEQFF. CDR3 DNA sequence: TGTGCCAGCAGCCTGCTACAGGGGAGCACCTACAATGAGCAGTTCTTC.

There are a few counts of this clonotype. This sequence joins TRBV25-1 and TRBJ2-7, with 8 bases aligning to TRBD2. The V gene's germline CDR1 is MGHDK and CDR2 SYGVNS. V was clipped by 6 bases and J by 5 bases; unmatched bases: 9. CDR3 size: 14 residues. The CDR3 sequence is CASRGLVGSNEQYF. The CDR3 DNA reads TGTGCCAGCAGGGGACTAGTCGGAAGTAACGAGCAGTACTTC.

This clonotype turned up a few times. The V and J genes are TRBV11-2 and TRBJ2-5, with TRBD2 identical over 10 bases. CDR1 SGHAT and CDR2 FQNNGV come from the germline V gene. V lost 1 base and J lost 0; bases outside the gene matches: 2. This CDR3 has 16 residues. The CDR3 DNA reads as TGTGCCAGCAGCTTAGGGACTAGCGGATACCAAGAGACCCAGTACTTC. Translating it yields CASSLGTSGYQETQYF.

In this sample, this clonotype turned up a few times. The rearrangement uses TRBV18 and TRBJ1-5; D might be TRBD1 (6 bases). Germline CDR1 is KGHSH and CDR2 is LQKENI. This CDR3 has 16 amino acids. The V end lost 3 bases, the J end lost 4 bases, and 16 bases lay between the germline ends. CDR3 DNA sequence: TGTGCCAGCTCACCCTTCGACAGGATTTCTAATCAGCCCCAGCATTTT. This sequence encodes CASSPFDRISNQPQHF.

In its sample, this clonotype was seen a few times. This rearrangement joins TRBV9 to TRBJ1-2; 9 bases are a match to TRBD1. Germline lookup yields CDR1 SGDLS and CDR2 YYNGEE. The CDR3 consists of 15 residues. V gave up 0 bases and J gave up 8 bases; unmatched junction bases: 8. The CDR3 nucleotides are TGTGCCAGCAGCGTAGGATTGGGACAGGGAGCCGGCTACACCTTC. This gives the protein CASSVGLGQGAGYTF.

This clonotype was seen only a few times. CDR3 amino acids: CASSLGTGPYEQYV. The CDR3 bases are TGCGCCAGCAGCTTGGGGACAGGGCCGTACGAGCAGTACGTC. The rearrangement joins TRBV5-1 to TRBJ2-7; 8 nucleotides agree with TRBD1. CDR3 length: 14 amino acids. The J segment lost 4 bases and the V segment lost 0 bases, leaving 3 bases of the junction unmatched. CDR1 SGHRS and CDR2 YFSETQ come from the germline V gene.

The rearrangement uses TRBV5-1 and TRBJ2-1; D remains ambiguous. Germline assignment: CDR1 SGHRS and CDR2 YFSETQ. Trimming took 0 bases from V and 5 from J, leaving 9 bases between them. The CDR3 contains 14 residues. CDR3 DNA sequence: TGCGCCAGCAGCTTGGGAGGCGCAGACAATGAGCAGTTCTTC. Its translation is CASSLGGADNEQFF.

This clonotype occurred a few times. V gene TRBV5-4 combines with J gene TRBJ2-7, with no clear D. Per the germline V gene, CDR1 is SGHNT and CDR2 is YYREEE (reference sequence). The CDR3 is 15 residues long. Trimming pared 0 bases from V and 3 bases from J, leaving 13 bases between. In DNA, the CDR3 is TGTGCCAGCAGCTTGGAGCCTAGTGGGGACTACGAGCAGTACTTC. Its translation is CASSLEPSGDYEQYF.

V and J are TRBV9 and TRBJ2-1; no definite D call. Trimming pared 1 base from V and 7 bases from J, leaving 12 bases between. CDR1 and CDR2 from the germline V gene are SGDLS and YYNGEE. This CDR3 is built from 14 residues. The CDR3: CASSVYPTPNEQFF. The CDR3, as DNA: TGTGCCAGCAGCGTATACCCAACCCCAAATGAGCAGTTCTTC. Full variable domain (outside the CDR3, taken from reference TRBV9 and TRBJ2-1): DSGVTQTPKHLITATGQRVTLRCSPRSGDLSVYWYQQSLDQGLQFLIQYYNGEERAKGNILERFSAQQFPDLHSELNLSSLELGDSALYFCASSVYPTPNEQFFGPGTRLTVL.

In its sample, this clonotype was seen many times. The chain links TRBV5-1 to TRBJ1-1; D gene uncertain. Germline CDR1 is SGHRS and CDR2 is YFSETQ. This CDR3 spans 15 amino acids. Trimming left V 0 bases short and J 4 bases short, with 13 bases between. The CDR3 here is CASSLGSGWITEAFF. The DNA for the CDR3 is TGCGCCAGCAGCTTGGGTTCCGGTTGGATCACTGAAGCTTTCTTT.

This clonotype showed up just a few times. V gene TRBV3-1 combines with J gene TRBJ2-5; the D gene is possibly TRBD1 (5 bases). The CDR3 covers 14 residues. CDR1 and CDR2 from the germline V gene are LGHDT and YNNKEL (reference sequence). Trimming removed 1 base from V and 4 bases from J, with 10 bases in between. CDR3 coding DNA: TGTGCCAGCAGCCAAGGGGGCAGCATAGAGACCCAGTACTTC. It encodes CASSQGGSIETQYF.

The V call is TRBV29-1, the J call TRBJ2-1; D possibly uses TRBD1 or TRBD2 (5 bases each). The length of the CDR3 is 12 residues. Looked up from germline, CDR1 is SQVTM and CDR2 is ANQGSEA. The CDR3: CAGGGDYNEQFF. The DNA of the CDR3 is TGCGCCGGTGGGGGAGACTACAATGAGCAGTTCTTC.

This chain connects TRBV4-1 to TRBJ2-5; 10 bases align to TRBD1. This CDR3 region has 18 residues. The germline gives CDR1 MGHRA, CDR2 YSYEKL. V gave up 2 bases and J gave up 2 bases; unmatched junction bases: 11. CDR3 amino acids: CASSQRGQGRGEQETQYF. As DNA, the CDR3 is TGCGCCAGCAGCCAAAGGGGACAGGGGAGAGGAGAACAAGAGACCCAGTACTTC.

The V and J genes are TRBV25-1 and TRBJ2-4, with D possibly being TRBD1 (6 bases). The V and J ends lost 3 bases and 0 bases respectively, with 6 bases between them. The germline CDR1 and CDR2 sequences are MGHDK and SYGVNS. There are 14 residues in the CDR3. The CDR3 protein is CASSDRGAKNIQYF. The DNA for the CDR3 is TGTGCCAGCAGTGACAGGGGAGCCAAAAACATTCAGTACTTC.

This clonotype was picked up a small number of times. The genes are TRBV7-3 and TRBJ2-5; unclear D gene. The V gene lost 5 bases and the J gene lost 5 bases, with 12 bases spanning the gap. Germline CDR1 and CDR2: SGHTA and FQGTGA. The length of the CDR3 is 13 residues. The CDR3 DNA sequence: TGTGCCAGCAGCCCCGGATCAGCGGAGACCCAGTACTTC. Its translation: CASSPGSAETQYF.